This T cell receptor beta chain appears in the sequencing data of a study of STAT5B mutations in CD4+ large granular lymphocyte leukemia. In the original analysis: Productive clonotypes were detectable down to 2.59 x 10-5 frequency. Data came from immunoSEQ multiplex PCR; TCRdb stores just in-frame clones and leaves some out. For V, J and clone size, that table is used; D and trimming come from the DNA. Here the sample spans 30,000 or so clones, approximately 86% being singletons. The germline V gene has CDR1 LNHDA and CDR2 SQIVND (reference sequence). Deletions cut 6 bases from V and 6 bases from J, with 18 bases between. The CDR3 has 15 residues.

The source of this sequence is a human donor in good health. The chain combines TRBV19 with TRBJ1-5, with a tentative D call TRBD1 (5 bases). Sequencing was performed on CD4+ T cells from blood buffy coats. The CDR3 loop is CASRPFQNGGQPQHF. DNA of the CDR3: TGTGCCAGTAGACCATTCCAGAACGGGGGTCAGCCCCAGCATTTT.